Listed below are T cell receptor beta chains from one sample, sequenced in a study of shared clonotypes between healthy human individuals. The protocol was immunoSEQ multiplex PCR, while the TCRdb copy is restricted to in-frame clones and leaves out a portion. The sample lists approximately 2.3 million clones, 93% occurring once. The sample comprised naive CD4+ T cells from PBMCs. The source of these receptors is a man aged 18 to 29 in good health. Some clones in this sample may be carry-over from other donors' samples. CDR3s include the opening cysteine and the closing phenylalanine or tryptophan. D genes are given only for firm matches. Some rows have no size entry. The others give once, few or many, or a class for an expanded clone.

clone_size	d_call	v_call	j_call	cdr3_nt	cdr3_aa
-	TRBD2	TRBV2	TRBJ2-3	TGTGCCAGCAGTGTGGGGGGGGATGCGTTCGATACGCAGTATTTT	CASSVGGDAFDTQYF
-	-	TRBV7-2	TRBJ2-3	TGTGCCAGCCTACGGGACCCCACAGATACGCAGTATTTT	CASLRDPTDTQYF
-	-	TRBV5-4	TRBJ2-7	TGTGCCAGCAGCTTAGTCGGTTCCTACGAGCAGTACTTC	CASSLVGSYEQYF
-	-	TRBV4-1	TRBJ1-2	TGCGCCAGCAGCCAAGGACGGGCCCTTGGGGGCTACACCTTC	CASSQGRALGGYTF
-	TRBD1	TRBV28	TRBJ1-1	TGTGCCAGCAGTCAGACAGGGGGGTCGGCTTTCTTT	CASSQTGGSAFF
-	TRBD1	TRBV28	TRBJ2-7	TGTGCCAGCAGTTCCCCGACAGGGAGTAACGAGCAGTACTTC	CASSSPTGSNEQYF
-	-	TRBV30	TRBJ1-5	TGTGCCTGGAGTGTCGGGGGGGTTAGCAATCAGCCCCAGCATTTT	CAWSVGGVSNQPQHF
once	-	TRBV7-9	TRBJ2-2	TGTGCCAGCAGCTTAGCAGTTCTCGCGGGATCCCTTAGGGGGGAGCTGTTTTTT	CASSLAVLAGSLRGELFF
-	-	TRBV7-2	TRBJ1-2	TGTGCCAGCAGCTTAGGGCCAACCTATGGCTACACCTTC	CASSLGPTYGYTF
-	-	TRBV7-2	TRBJ2-1	TGTGCCAGCAGCTTAGCCCCCGGCAATGAGCAGTTCTTC	CASSLAPGNEQFF
once	TRBD1	TRBV5-4	TRBJ2-3	TGTGCCAGCAGCTATGCCGGGACAGGAAGCACAGATACGCAGTATTTT	CASSYAGTGSTDTQYF
-	-	TRBV27	TRBJ1-2	TGTGCCAGCAGTTTTGCGGGACGGGACCCCTATGGCTACACCTTC	CASSFAGRDPYGYTF
-	-	TRBV29-1	TRBJ1-1	TGCAGCGTCCTCCAGACCTTACCTGACACTGAAGCTTTCTTT	CSVLQTLPDTEAFF
-	TRBD1	TRBV5-1	TRBJ1-1	TGCGCCAGCAGCCCTGGACAGGGGGCAGCGACGAACACTGAAGCTTTCTTT	CASSPGQGAATNTEAFF
-	-	TRBV6-5	TRBJ1-1	TGTGCCAGCAGTTACTCTGGAGCCGTGGTGAACACTGAAGCTTTCTTT	CASSYSGAVVNTEAFF
-	TRBD1	TRBV27	TRBJ1-3	TGTGCCAGCAGCCGGGACAGGGCTGGAAACACCATATATTTT	CASSRDRAGNTIYF
-	-	TRBV18	TRBJ1-2	TGTGCCAGCTCACCGGCCACAGTTGACTATGGCTACACCTTC	CASSPATVDYGYTF
-	-	TRBV5-6	TRBJ2-1	TGTGCCAGCGCACTGGGGCGGATAGACCGGAATGAGCAGTTCTTC	CASALGRIDRNEQFF
-	TRBD2	TRBV5-1	TRBJ2-1	TGCGCCAGCAGTCCTAGCGGGAGGGCGGCCAATGAGCAGTTCTTC	CASSPSGRAANEQFF
-	TRBD1	TRBV28	TRBJ2-2	TGTGCCAGCAGTTCGCAGGGGGCTTTATTCACCGGGGAGCTGTTTTTT	CASSSQGALFTGELFF
few	-	TRBV11-3	TRBJ1-1	TGTGCCAGCAGCTTTTCTTCGAACACTGAAGCTTTCTTT	CASSFSSNTEAFF
-	TRBD1	TRBV5-1	TRBJ2-3	TGCGCCAGCAGCTTGGACAGGGGGCGTTCGGGCACAGATACGCAGTATTTT	CASSLDRGRSGTDTQYF
-	-	TRBV29-1	TRBJ1-1	TGCAGCGTTGACCCGGGTGGGGCCTCTCGGGGGACCACTGAAGCTTTCTTT	CSVDPGGASRGTTEAFF
-	-	TRBV2	TRBJ2-3	TGTGCCAGCCGGGGCGGGGTCTGGTCTTTTTTT	CASRGGVWSFF
once	-	TRBV5-1	TRBJ2-7	TGCGCCAGCAGCTTGGGGGCGGGGAACTCCTACGAGCAGTACTTC	CASSLGAGNSYEQYF
-	TRBD2	TRBV7-6	TRBJ2-7	TGTGCCAGCAGCACACTAGCGGGAGTCGGCGAGCAGTACTTC	CASSTLAGVGEQYF
-	-	TRBV7-9	TRBJ1-1	TGTGCCAGCAGCCAGGTCGGGCAGGGTCAAGCTTTCTTT	CASSQVGQGQAFF
-	-	TRBV5-1	TRBJ2-5	TGCGCCAGCAGCTTGGCCTCTAGTTCGGAAGAGACCCAGTACTTC	CASSLASSSEETQYF
once	-	TRBV19	TRBJ1-2	TGTGCCAGTAGAGTAGGAGGGGACGGCTACACCTTC	CASRVGGDGYTF
-	-	TRBV4-1	TRBJ2-5	TGCGCCAGCAGCCAAACGAGACTACAAGAGACCCAGTACTTC	CASSQTRLQETQYF
once	TRBD2	TRBV5-1	TRBJ2-1	TGCGCCAGCAGCTTAAACCTCCTTAGCGGGAGGGAGGGCAATGAGCAGTTCTTC	CASSLNLLSGREGNEQFF
-	-	TRBV5-4	TRBJ1-3	TGTGCCAGCAAGGCTGGCCCCTCTGGAAACACCATATATTTT	CASKAGPSGNTIYF
-	-	TRBV2	TRBJ2-7	TGTGCCAGCAGTGTTGGTGGCAGGGACTACGAGCAGTACTTC	CASSVGGRDYEQYF
-	-	TRBV29-1	TRBJ1-1	TGCAGCGTTGAAACACAGATGAACACTGAAGCTTTCTTT	CSVETQMNTEAFF
-	-	TRBV5-1	TRBJ2-1	TGCGCCAGCAGCCCAGGAAGCTCCTACAATGAGCAGTTCTTC	CASSPGSSYNEQFF
-	-	TRBV28	TRBJ1-3	TGTGCCAGCAGTCCGGCGCAGGAGTCTGGAAACACCATATATTTT	CASSPAQESGNTIYF
-	-	TRBV5-1	TRBJ2-7	TGCGCCAGCAGCGTCCCGGGGCAGGGCTCCTACGAGCAGTACTTC	CASSVPGQGSYEQYF
-	-	TRBV2	TRBJ2-2	TGTGCCAGCCAAAGGGAGAAGTTAATCGGTGGCGGGGAGCTGTTTTTT	CASQREKLIGGGELFF
-	TRBD2	TRBV28	TRBJ2-7	TGTGCCAGCAGAGGCTTTAGGACTAGCGGGTCGGTGTTCTCCTACGAGCAGTACTTC	CASRGFRTSGSVFSYEQYF
-	TRBD1	TRBV5-1	TRBJ2-3	TGCGCCAGCAGCCGTTTGGGACAGGGCCAAGCGATTGATACGCAGTATTTT	CASSRLGQGQAIDTQYF
-	TRBD1	TRBV6-1	TRBJ1-1	TGTGCCAGTAAGGGACAGGCTGAAGCTTTCTTT	CASKGQAEAFF
-	-	TRBV18	TRBJ1-3	TGTGCCAGCTCACCCGAGGGGATAAGGACGGCCTCAAGCTCTGGAAACACCATATATTTT	CASSPEGIRTASSSGNTIYF
-	TRBD2	TRBV7-3	TRBJ2-7	TGTGCCAGCAGTGTCGGGGCGGGAGGGACCCCCTACGAGCAGTACTTC	CASSVGAGGTPYEQYF
-	TRBD1	TRBV19	TRBJ2-3	TGTGCCAGTAGTACAGGGACAGGGTTCCGCACAGATACGCAGTATTTT	CASSTGTGFRTDTQYF
-	TRBD1	TRBV7-2	TRBJ1-1	TGTGCCAGCAGCTTAGACAGGGGGCCTCGGGATACTGAAGCTTTCTTT	CASSLDRGPRDTEAFF
-	-	TRBV5-6	TRBJ1-5	TGTGCCAGCAGCTTGGGACCGAAGGCTCAGCCCCAGCATTTT	CASSLGPKAQPQHF
-	-	TRBV7-2	TRBJ1-1	TGTGCCAGCAGCTACACGCGACGAGACACTGAAGCTTTCTTT	CASSYTRRDTEAFF
-	-	TRBV7-9	TRBJ2-7	TGTGCCAGCAGCTACTCAACAGACTCCTACGAGCAGTACTTC	CASSYSTDSYEQYF
-	-	TRBV28	TRBJ2-3	TGTGCCAGCAGTCCGCCCACAGATACGCAGTATTTT	CASSPPTDTQYF
-	-	TRBV28	TRBJ2-1	TGTGCCAGCAGTCTCACTTACAATGAGCAGTTCTTC	CASSLTYNEQFF
-	TRBD1	TRBV5-3	TRBJ1-2	TGTGCCAGAAGCTTGAACAGGGGGTACTATGGCTACACCTTC	CARSLNRGYYGYTF